This T cell receptor (beta chain) was retrieved from a study of T cells expressing NK-cell markers. At the level of the study: The study drew TCR beta repertoires from sorted CD3+CD56+NKG2C+, CD3+CD56+NKG2C- and CD3+CD56-NKG2C+ T cells. The study sequenced eight donors, seven HCMV-seropositive and one seronegative. Whole-study results and caveats: It was still unclear whether expanded NKG2C+ T cell clones were HCMV specific.

As regards this clonotype: Its antigen is not identified.

Germline V CDR1 and CDR2: MNHEY, SMNVEV (reference sequence). The CDR3 spans 16 residues. Template switching by 5'RACE with UMIs generated the TCR beta cDNA. With the 5' RACE reads reprocessed, TCRdb shows one record per CDR3 protein and no DNA. This sample's table reports approximately 440,000 distinct CDR3 sequences. The receptor was derived from a woman aged 50 to 60 in good health. This rearrangement joins TRBV27 to TRBJ2-2; TCRdb designates TRBD1, a call that cannot be tested without DNA. The sequenced sample was blood T cells: a sorted CD56 or NKG2C T cell subset, CD4+ or CD8+ T cells, or bulk PBMC T cells (not recorded which). CDR3 sequence reads: CASSPGQLALTGELFF.